This note documents a single T cell receptor (beta chain) sequence. The antigen remains undetermined. As every portion of the isolated RNA was reverse transcribed, the sequencing read expressed TCRB transcripts. Assay: immunoSEQ multiplex PCR; the TCRdb copy retains only in-frame clones and omits some. This sample has around 280,000 clones, with approximately 15% found just once. Trimming shortened V by 3 bases and J by 1 base, and 12 bases separated the two germline ends. The CDR3 consists of 15 residues. Per the germline V gene, CDR1 is SGHAT and CDR2 is FQNNGV. The sample belongs to a study of beta chain features in type 1 diabetes. Study findings and constraints: Shortening that was moderate but significant affected the TCRB CDR3s of Type 1 diabetes patients in all four CD4+ subsets.

The TCR originated in a man aged 18-30 years with type 1 diabetes. The sequencing sample was made of naive CD4+ T cells from blood. This rearrangement joins TRBV11-2 to TRBJ1-2; the D is unclear. The CDR3: CASSFAAAINYGYTF. DNA for the CDR3: TGTGCCAGCAGCTTTGCGGCAGCTATTAACTATGGCTACACCTTC.